The T cell receptor beta chain described here comes from a study of blood T cell repertoires in COVID-19. The table came from immunoSEQ multiplex PCR; TCRdb's copy has only in-frame clones and leaves some out. The sample has 300,000 to 400,000 clones; around nine tenths are singletons. The CDR3 extends over 15 amino acids. The V gene's germline CDR1 is MNHEY and CDR2 SMNVEV (reference sequence). With 5 bases clipped from V and 3 bases from J, the junction kept 8 bases outside the gene matches. This clonotype originated in a woman under 30 who had recovered from COVID-19. This chain uses TRBV27 with TRBJ2-7; 9 bases map to TRBD1. Sequencing was done on a sample of PBMCs or T cells enriched from blood (not recorded which). DNA of the CDR3: TGTGCCAGCAGTCCCAGACAGGGGGGTTTCTACGAGCAGTACTTC. It translates to CASSPRQGGFYEQYF.